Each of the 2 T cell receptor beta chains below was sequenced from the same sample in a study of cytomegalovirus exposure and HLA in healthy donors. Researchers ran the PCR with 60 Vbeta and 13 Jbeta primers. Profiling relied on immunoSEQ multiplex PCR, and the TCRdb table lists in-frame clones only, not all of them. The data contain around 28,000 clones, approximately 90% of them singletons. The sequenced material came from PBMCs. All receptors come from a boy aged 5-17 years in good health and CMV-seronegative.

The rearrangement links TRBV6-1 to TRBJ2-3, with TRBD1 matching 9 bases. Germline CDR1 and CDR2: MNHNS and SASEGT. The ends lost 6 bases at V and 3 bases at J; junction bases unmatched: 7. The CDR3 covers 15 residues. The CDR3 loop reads CASRKATGGTDTQYF. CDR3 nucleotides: TGTGCCAGCAGGAAAGCGACAGGGGGTACAGATACGCAGTATTTT.

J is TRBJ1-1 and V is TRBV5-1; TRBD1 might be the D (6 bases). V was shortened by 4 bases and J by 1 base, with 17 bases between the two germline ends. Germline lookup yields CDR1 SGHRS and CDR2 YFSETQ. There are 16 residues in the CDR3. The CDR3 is CASSLILGGANTEAFF. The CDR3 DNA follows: TGCGCCAGCAGCCTCATTTTAGGGGGTGCGAACACTGAAGCTTTCTTT.